Listed here are 17 T cell receptor beta chains from one sample, sequenced in a study of blood T cells in healthy people across ages. A second roughly 6 to 12 cycle PCR used barcoded and J-beta primers. TCRdb reanalysed the 5' RACE reads using MiXCR and keeps one entry per CDR3 protein. The repertoire holds roughly 800,000 distinct CDR3 sequences, 40% to 65% seen once, with approximately 41% in the top ten. The sample was blood. These TCRs come from a man aged 80 or over in good health.

This clonotype was observed a few times. The rearrangement links TRBV6-5 to TRBJ1-2; TRBD1 agrees at 8 bases. The V gene's germline CDR1 is MNHEY and CDR2 SVGAGI. V lost 10 bases and J lost 2; bases outside the gene matches: 6. The CDR3 sequence is 13 residues long. The CDR3 DNA reads as TGTGCCACGGCCCGGACAGGGAACTATGGCTACACCTTC. This gives the protein CATARTGNYGYTF.

V gene TRBV5-1 combines with J gene TRBJ2-7; D is perhaps TRBD2 (6 bases). The V end lost 5 bases, the J end lost 5 bases, and 26 bases lay between the germline ends. This CDR3 region has 17 residues. The germline gives CDR1 SGHRS, CDR2 YFSETQ. The DNA of the CDR3 is TGCGCCAGCAGACTGACGATTAGCGGAGGGTTATCCGACGAGCAGTACTTC. This sequence encodes CASRLTISGGLSDEQYF.

The chain is built from TRBV12-3 or TRBV12-4 and TRBJ1-5; D may be TRBD1 (6 bases). The V and J ends lost 2 bases and 11 bases respectively, with 13 bases between them. This CDR3 is 13 amino acids long. DNA of the CDR3: TGTGCCAGCAGTTTAACGGGGGCCCGGGCCCAGCATTTT. Translated: CASSLTGARAQHF.

This clonotype showed up just a few times. V is TRBV7-8 and J is TRBJ2-7; 7 nucleotides line up with TRBD2. Germline V lookup: CDR1 SGHVS, CDR2 FQNEAQ. Germline trimming cut 3 bases from V and 7 bases from J; bases unmatched to any gene: 15. The CDR3 contains 16 residues. The CDR3 region is CASSFLRGVYYNEQYF. In nucleotides, the CDR3 is TGTGCCAGCAGCTTCCTTCGGGGGGTTTACTACAATGAGCAGTACTTC.

This chain uses TRBV5-6 with TRBJ1-1, with 7 positions matching TRBD1. V lost 4 bases and J lost 5; bases outside the gene matches: 5. Per the germline V gene, CDR1 is SGHDT and CDR2 is YYEEEE. The CDR3 extends over 13 amino acids. This CDR3 reads CASSAGQVTEAFF. CDR3 sequence (DNA): TGTGCCAGCAGCGCAGGACAGGTTACTGAAGCTTTCTTT.

This clonotype appeared a few times. The V call is TRBV24-1, the J call TRBJ1-2, with D possibly matching TRBD1 (5 bases). Germline V gene sequence: CDR1 KGHDR, CDR2 SFDVKD. Trimming pared 7 bases from V and 8 bases from J, leaving 13 bases between. CDR3 length: 12 amino acids. The CDR3 spells CATSGPSGGYTF. For the CDR3, the DNA is TGTGCCACCAGCGGGCCTTCAGGGGGCTACACCTTC.

The gene calls are TRBV9 and TRBJ2-1, with 8 bases fitting TRBD2. The J call is uncertain, as TRBJ2-7 better fits the DNA end. CDR1 and CDR2 (germline): SGDLS, YYNGEE. This CDR3 contains 17 residues. The CDR3 sequence is CASSVEGGRTAYNEQYF. In DNA form, the CDR3 reads TGTGCCAGCAGCGTAGAGGGCGGGAGGACGGCCTACAATGAGCAGTACTTC.

The chain is built from TRBV24-1 and TRBJ2-3; 7 positions agree with TRBD1. The CDR3 spans 17 residues. The V segment lost 0 bases and the J segment 0 bases; nucleotides outside the gene matches: 5. The V gene's germline CDR1 is KGHDR and CDR2 SFDVKD. This CDR3 is CATSDLHRGPSTDTQYF. DNA of the CDR3: TGTGCCACCAGTGATTTGCACAGGGGACCAAGCACAGATACGCAGTATTTT.

This clonotype has a handful of counts. The V gene is TRBV6-5, the J gene TRBJ2-2, with TRBD2 identical over 12 bases. J was trimmed by 6 bases and V by 0 bases; bases with no gene match: 5. Germline CDR1 and CDR2: MNHEY and SVGAGI. CDR3 length: 17 amino acids. In DNA, the CDR3 is TGTGCCAGCAGTTACTCCCGACTAGCGGGAGTCCCCGGGGAGCTGTTTTTT. Its protein product is CASSYSRLAGVPGELFF.

A few counts support this clonotype. This chain connects TRBV25-1 to TRBJ2-7; D may be TRBD1 (5 bases). The CDR3 is 10 residues long. Germline V gives CDR1 MGHDK, CDR2 SYGVNS. Trimming removed 11 bases from V and 4 bases from J, with 9 bases in between. CDR3 coding DNA: TGTGCCGGTCAGGGTTACGAGCAGTACTTC. Amino acids: CAGQGYEQYF.

The chain employs TRBV28 and TRBJ2-3; D might be TRBD1 (6 bases). Germline CDR1 is MDHEN and CDR2 is SYDVKM. Trimming took off 3 bases at V and 6 bases at J, with 13 bases between the two ends. The CDR3 consists of 14 residues. CDR3: CASSFGTRADTQYF. The CDR3 DNA reads TGTGCCAGCAGTTTCGGGACACGAGCGGATACGCAGTATTTT.

This chain links TRBV7-3 with TRBJ2-5, with 8 positions matching TRBD1. The CDR3 has 18 amino acids. Germline V gene sequence: CDR1 SGHTA, CDR2 FQGTGA. V lost 1 base, J lost 0 bases, and 10 bases stayed unmatched. CDR3 protein: CASSLIGQGAPHQETQYF. Written as DNA, the CDR3 is TGTGCCAGCAGCTTAATAGGACAGGGTGCACCTCACCAAGAGACCCAGTACTTC.

This clonotype was detected a few times. The rearrangement links TRBV28 to TRBJ2-6, with D hard to call. The CDR3 has 17 residues. The ends were cut back, 7 bases at V and 0 bases at J, with 16 bases in the middle. Per the germline V gene, CDR1 is MDHEN and CDR2 is SYDVKM. The CDR3 DNA is TGTGCCAGCACCTCTCCGGGCCCAAGCTCTGGGGCCAACGTCCTGACTTTC. Protein product: CASTSPGPSSGANVLTF.

The CDR3 nucleotides read TGTGCTAGTGGTTGGATTACGGAGACCCAGTACTTC. As protein: CASGWITETQYF. This chain connects TRBV12-5 to TRBJ2-4; D not resolved. The DNA end lines up better with TRBJ2-5; the J call may be wrong. This CDR3 spans 12 amino acids. CDR1 and CDR2 (germline): LGHNT, FRNRAP.

The J gene is TRBJ2-4, the V gene TRBV9; D is possibly TRBD1 or TRBD2 (6 bases each). V lost 3 bases and J 5 bases, leaving 9 bases between the germline ends. This CDR3 spans 13 amino acids. Germline-derived CDR1 and CDR2 are SGDLS and YYNGEE. DNA of the CDR3: TGTGCCAGCAGCGCCCGGGGGCAAAACATTCAGTACTTC. The encoded protein is CASSARGQNIQYF.

The V call is TRBV5-1, the J call TRBJ1-1; D perhaps matches TRBD1 (5 bases). The CDR3 length is 15 residues. Trimming left V 0 bases short and J 5 bases short, with 14 bases between. The germline CDR1 and CDR2 sequences are SGHRS and YFSETQ. The DNA of the CDR3 is TGCGCCAGCAGCTTGGTTCCAGGGAAGGGGACTGAAGCTTTCTTT. Translating gives CASSLVPGKGTEAFF. The variable domain in full, completed from reference TRBV5-1 and TRBJ1-1, reads KAGVTQTPRYLIKTRGQQVTLSCSPISGHRSVSWYQQTPGQGLQFLFEYFSETQRNKGNFPGRFSGRQFSNSRSEMNVSTLELGDSALYLCASSLVPGKGTEAFFGQGTRLTVV.

The chain joins TRBV10-3 to TRBJ2-1, with D perhaps TRBD2 (6 bases). CDR3 length: 14 residues. Germline CDR1 ENHRY, CDR2 SYGVKD. V was pared by 6 bases and J by 3 bases, with 12 bases between. The chain's CDR3 is CAIRGTSYYNEQFF. CDR3 sequence (DNA): TGTGCCATCAGAGGGACTTCGTACTACAATGAGCAGTTCTTC.